This record covers a single T cell receptor (beta chain). The sample originates from a study of T cells in tuberculosis. On average around 100,000 T cells per donor were immunosequenced. CDR3 length: 15 amino acids. V trimming: 8 bases; J trimming: 6 bases; junction bases outside the gene matches: 15. Germline V lookup: CDR1 LGHNA, CDR2 YSLEER. Measured with immunoSEQ multiplex PCR; TCRdb has only the in-frame clones, and not every one. The sample lists some 31,000 clones; roughly 92% were seen once. The receptor was isolated from a donor aged 10-29 years with latent tuberculosis or without tuberculosis infection. The rearrangement links TRBV4-3 to TRBJ2-7; 8 bases are a match to TRBD1. The sequenced material came from PBMCs. CDR3 nucleotide sequence: TGCGCCAGCTTTACTCCGGACAGGGATCTTGGCGAGCAGTACTTC. Translated: CASFTPDRDLGEQYF.